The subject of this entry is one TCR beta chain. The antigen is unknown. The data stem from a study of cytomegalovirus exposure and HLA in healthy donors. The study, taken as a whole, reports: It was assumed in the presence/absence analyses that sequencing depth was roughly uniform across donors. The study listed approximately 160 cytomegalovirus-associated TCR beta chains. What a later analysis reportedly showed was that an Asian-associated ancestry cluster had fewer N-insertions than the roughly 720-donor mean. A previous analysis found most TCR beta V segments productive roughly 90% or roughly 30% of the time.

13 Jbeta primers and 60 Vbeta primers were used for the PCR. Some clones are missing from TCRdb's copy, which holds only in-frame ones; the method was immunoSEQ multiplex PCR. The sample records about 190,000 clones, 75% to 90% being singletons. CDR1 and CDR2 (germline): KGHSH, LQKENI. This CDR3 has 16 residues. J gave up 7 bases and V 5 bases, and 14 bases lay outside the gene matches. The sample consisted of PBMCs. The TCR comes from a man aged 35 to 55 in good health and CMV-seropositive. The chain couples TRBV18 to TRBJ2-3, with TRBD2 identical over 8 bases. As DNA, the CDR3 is TGTGCCAGCTCAACTAGTAGCGGGACCGGTATAAATACGCAGTATTTT. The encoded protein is CASSTSSGTGINTQYF.